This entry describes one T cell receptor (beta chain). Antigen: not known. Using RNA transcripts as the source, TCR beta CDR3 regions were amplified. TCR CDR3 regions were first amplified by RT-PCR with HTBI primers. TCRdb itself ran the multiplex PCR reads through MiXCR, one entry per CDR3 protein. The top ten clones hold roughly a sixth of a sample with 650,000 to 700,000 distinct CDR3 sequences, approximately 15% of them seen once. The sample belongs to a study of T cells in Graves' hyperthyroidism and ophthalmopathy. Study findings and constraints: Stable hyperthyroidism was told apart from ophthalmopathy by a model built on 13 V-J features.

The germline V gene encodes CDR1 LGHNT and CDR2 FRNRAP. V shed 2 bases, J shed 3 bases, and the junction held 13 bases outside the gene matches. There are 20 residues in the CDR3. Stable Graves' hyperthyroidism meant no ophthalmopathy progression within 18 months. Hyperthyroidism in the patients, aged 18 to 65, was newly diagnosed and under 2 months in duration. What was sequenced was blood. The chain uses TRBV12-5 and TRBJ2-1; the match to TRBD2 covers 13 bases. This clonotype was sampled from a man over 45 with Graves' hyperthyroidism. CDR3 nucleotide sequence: TGTGCTAGTGGTTTGCCCCCCCCGGGACTAGCGGGACGAAACTACAATGAGCAGTTCTTC. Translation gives CASGLPPPGLAGRNYNEQFF.